One T cell receptor beta chain is described in this entry. This clone came up once. Its antigen specificity is not known. Per-base quality was not reported, and no clone a single base away is much larger than it. This sample is drawn from a study of T cell responses to AZD1222 COVID-19 vaccine (dated by TCRdb to the early 2020s). Study-level background: AZD1222 recipients with second doses at about 4 weeks or about 12 weeks were pooled, because spike-specific TCR depth and breadth did not differ between schedules. TCR sequencing covered more than 230 trial participants: about 210 given two doses of AZD1222 and approximately 25 given two doses of MenACWY control vaccine. Trial participants were enrolled into age subgroups of 18-55, 56-69 and 70-plus years, which contained around 140, 26 and 57 TCR-sequenced participants, respectively.

Overall results and qualifications from the work: Epitopes outside the regions mutated in the B.1.351 and B.1.1.7 variants were reportedly recognized by nearly half of the unique spike-specific TCRs. No day 14 peak-response samples were available, so repertoires were characterized only after the peak T cell response. Most participants were white British and females outnumbered males, and the authors suggested that clonal diversity may have been underestimated. Only 5 to 7 AZD1222 recipients were SARS-CoV-2 seropositive at baseline, limiting conclusions about previously exposed vaccinees. The 56-69-year group was small, and its depth increase did not reach significance, likely because of low power. After two AZD1222 doses, spike-specific TCR breadth and depth were significantly higher than at day 0 and than in MenACWY recipients. CD4 TCRs associated with the vaccine covered the entire spike protein, and the dominant responses were in regions 160-218 and 743-854.

Between the V and J ends, shortened by 0 bases and 8 bases respectively, the junction contains 17 bases. Via the germline V gene, CDR1 is LGHNA and CDR2 YSLEER. The CDR3 runs 16 amino acids, cysteine and phenylalanine included. CDR3 DNA is the only sequence kept; it has 48 bases, read in frame from the first base. This specimen's time point label, interpreted: baseline before first vaccination. The vaccinee samples were drawn from two UK trials, COV001 and COV002, one of which was a single-blind randomized controlled phase 2/3 trial testing AZD1222 (ChAdOx1 nCoV-19) in healthy adults. For TCRbeta chain sequencing, PBMC samples from trial participants were taken at day 0 and at day 28 after the second dose. The CDR3 regions of human TCRbeta chains were analyzed by immunosequencing. From the authors' description of their analysis: TCRs in the repertoires were compared against a reference library of SARS-CoV-2-specific TCRs that had been generated with the MIRA antigen-specificity platform. Breadth was defined as the fraction of unique TCRs that were SARS-CoV-2-associated, and depth was defined as the fraction of total T cells that were SARS-CoV-2-associated. Using the MIRA data, each spike-specific TCR was assigned both to the spike region to which the TCR was reactive and to a CD4 or CD8 class. Log10-transformed breadth and depth values were compared by one-way ANOVA with Sidak's multiple comparisons tests. TCRdb provides this immuneACCESS table in a form limited to in-frame rearrangements. Some clones are lacking; in checked studies, under half of them reflect an unresolved V gene, and why the rest are absent is not known. V and J calls and clone size are copied from that table; D and trimming were computed from the DNA. The sample table records approximately 150,000 clones; roughly 90% of these occur just once. Clones ranked in the top ten supply over 2.5% of the sample.

The source material was peripheral blood, sampled on day 0 of AZD1222 vaccination. The V and J genes are TRBV4-3 and TRBJ2-1; 6 matching bases give a weak D call of TRBD2. The source of this sequence is an adult in good health. The nucleotide sequence reads as follows: TGCGCCAGCAGCCAAGAGGCTGGGCTAGCGAGACATGAGCAGTTCTTC. Translation gives CASSQEAGLARHEQFF.